The 26 T cell receptor beta chains listed next were all sequenced from one sample in a study of identical twins. TCRdb recomputed calls from the 5' RACE reads with MiXCR, one row per CDR3 protein. This table holds roughly 540,000 distinct CDR3 sequences, less than 25% found once. A further study also used this sample, focusing on T cells expressing NK-cell markers.

Sequencing used CD4+ T cells sorted from blood. These receptors came from a woman in her late teens or twenties in good health.

This clonotype has more than one count but fewer than ten. The rearrangement uses TRBV20-1 and TRBJ2-1; 12 bases map to TRBD1. The J segment lost 3 bases and the V segment lost 6 bases, leaving 6 bases of the junction unmatched. Germline assignment: CDR1 DFQATT and CDR2 SNEGSKA (reference sequence). The CDR3 length is 15 residues. The chain's CDR3 is CSARGTGGRYNEQFF. DNA of the CDR3: TGCAGTGCCCGGGGGACAGGGGGCCGCTACAATGAGCAGTTCTTC.

V is TRBV6-2 or TRBV6-3 and J is TRBJ2-1; possibly TRBD1 for D (6 bases). Germline CDR1 MNHEY, CDR2 SVGEGT. The CDR3 runs to 15 residues. Trimming removed 8 bases at V and 4 bases at J, with 18 bases between. The CDR3 spells CASLRGQPTYNEQFF. The CDR3 nucleotides read TGTGCCAGCCTCAGAGGACAGCCCACATACAATGAGCAGTTCTTC.

This chain uses TRBV29-1 with TRBJ1-2; D unresolved. The CDR3 loop spans 12 amino acids. The germline V and J ends were trimmed by 4 bases and 3 bases, with 9 bases remaining between them. Germline-derived CDR1 and CDR2 are SQVTM and ANQGSEA. The DNA of the CDR3 is TGCAGCGTTGCCAGCTCCCACTATGGCTACACCTTC. Encoded protein: CSVASSHYGYTF.

This clonotype was picked up a small number of times. The chain carries TRBV24-1 and TRBJ1-4; tentatively, D is TRBD1 (6 bases). V lost 4 bases, J lost 8 bases, and 10 bases lay in between. There are 13 residues in the CDR3. Germline-derived CDR1 and CDR2 are KGHDR and SFDVKD. CDR3 residues: CATSDKGGEKLFF. Here the CDR3 DNA reads TGTGCCACCAGTGACAAGGGGGGAGAAAAACTGTTTTTT.

The chain is built from TRBV4-2 and TRBJ2-7; TRBD2 aligns across 9 bases. The germline CDR1 and CDR2 sequences are LGHNA and YNFKEQ. The J segment lost 1 base and the V segment lost 0 bases, leaving 4 bases of the junction unmatched. There are 16 residues in the CDR3. The CDR3 protein is CASSQDRAGGSYEQYF. CDR3 nucleotide sequence: TGTGCCAGCAGCCAAGATAGGGCGGGGGGGTCCTACGAGCAGTACTTC.

V gene TRBV3-1 combines with J gene TRBJ2-5; D is unresolved. Trimming cost V 0 bases and J 7 bases, with 12 bases left between them. This CDR3 region has 14 residues. Germline V gives CDR1 LGHDT, CDR2 YNNKEL (reference sequence). Here the CDR3 DNA reads TGTGCCAGCAGCCAAGAATATGTTGGAAGGACCCAGTACTTC. It specifies CASSQEYVGRTQYF.

This chain uses TRBV4-1 with TRBJ2-3; D gene ambiguous. Trimming cost V 4 bases and J 2 bases, with 13 bases left between them. The CDR3 covers 15 residues. CDR1 MGHRA and CDR2 YSYEKL come from the germline V gene. This chain's CDR3 is CASSPLTRLTDTQYF. For the CDR3, the DNA is TGCGCCAGCAGCCCATTGACGCGACTCACAGATACGCAGTATTTT.

V usage is TRBV21-1 and J usage is TRBJ2-1. TRBV21-1 is recorded as a pseudogene. The CDR3 contains 19 residues. The DNA of the CDR3 is TGTGCCAGCAGCAAACATGGGAATTTATGGCGGGACTCCTACAATGAGCAGTTCTTC. This codes for CASSKHGNLWRDSYNEQFF.

In regard to this clonotype: An end of the junction does not agree with germline; a read error may underlie this. The V gene is TRBV30, the J gene TRBJ1-3; 7 positions match TRBD1. Per the germline V gene, CDR1 is GTSNPN and CDR2 is SVGIG (reference sequence). The CDR3 extends over 12 amino acids. The CDR3 spells CAWSHPRDSLNF. CDR3 sequence (DNA): TGTGCCTGGAGTCACCCCCGGGACAGCCTAAATTTT.

This clonotype was found a few times. V and J are TRBV12-3 or TRBV12-4 and TRBJ2-3, with 7 bases identical to TRBD2. This CDR3 has 15 amino acids. J gave up 6 bases and V 10 bases, and 16 bases lay outside the gene matches. The CDR3 nucleotides are TGTGCCATGCCCTGGGGAGGGAGGGCCTATGATACGCAGTATTTT. Translating gives CAMPWGGRAYDTQYF.

For this clonotype: A much larger clonotype is one base distant, so this may be a read error. This CDR3 fails to terminate in the conserved phenylalanine or tryptophan, so it likely reflects a read error. The chain carries TRBV29-1 and TRBJ2-1; possible D gene TRBD1, 6 bases. The CDR3 loop spans 15 amino acids. Trimming removed 7 bases at V and 5 bases at J, with 21 bases between. Germline loops: CDR1 SQVTM, CDR2 ANQGSEA. CDR3 sequence (DNA): TGCAGCGCTCAGGAACCGGGACATAAAAACAATGAGCAGTTCATC. Its translation is CSAQEPGHKNNEQFI.

The J gene is TRBJ2-3, the V gene TRBV9; 9 positions match TRBD2. The CDR3 contains 17 residues. The ends lost 5 bases at V and 6 bases at J; junction bases unmatched: 16. Germline loops: CDR1 SGDLS, CDR2 YYNGEE. The CDR3 DNA follows: TGTGCCAGCAGGCCTGGGGGATCAGCGGGAGGAATCGATACGCAGTATTTT. This gives the protein CASRPGGSAGGIDTQYF.

This clonotype has a count of ten or more. The chain couples TRBV6-5 to TRBJ2-1, with TRBD2 matching over 11 bases. The germline V gene has CDR1 MNHEY and CDR2 SVGAGI. This CDR3 has 16 amino acids. The ends lost 0 bases at V and 4 bases at J; junction bases unmatched: 2. The CDR3 coding sequence is TGTGCCAGCAGTTACTCGGCTAGCGGGAGGTACAATGAGCAGTTCTTC. Translating it yields CASSYSASGRYNEQFF.

This clonotype was recorded a few times. The chain couples TRBV20-1 to TRBJ2-5; 9 bases are shared with TRBD2. Looked up from germline, CDR1 is DFQATT and CDR2 is SNEGSKA (reference sequence). This CDR3 spans 13 amino acids. The ends lost 4 bases at V and 5 bases at J; junction bases unmatched: 5. CDR3 in DNA: TGCAGTGCTAAAAGGACTAGCGAGGAGACCCAGTACTTC. Protein product: CSAKRTSEETQYF.

The chain employs TRBV27 and TRBJ2-7; the match to TRBD2 covers 8 bases. The V and J ends lost 4 bases and 8 bases, in that order; junction bases with no gene match: 13. This CDR3 is 15 amino acids long. Looked up from germline, CDR1 is MNHEY and CDR2 is SMNVEV (reference sequence). The CDR3 loop reads CASSSGAAGEKQQYF. DNA of the CDR3: TGTGCCAGCAGTTCCGGTGCAGCGGGAGAGAAACAGCAGTACTTC.

V usage is TRBV5-6 and J usage is TRBJ2-7, with a possible D match to TRBD1 (6 bases). V was shortened by 2 bases and J by 1 base, with 16 bases between the two germline ends. The CDR3 consists of 16 residues. In germline, CDR1 is SGHDT, CDR2 YYEEEE. Here the CDR3 DNA reads TGTGCCAGCAGCTTATATTCGGGACACAAGTCCTACGAGCAGTACTTC. Translating gives CASSLYSGHKSYEQYF.

The rearrangement joins TRBV20-1 to TRBJ2-2; TRBD2 matches 14 bases. V gave up 0 bases and J gave up 7 bases; unmatched junction bases: 10. CDR1 and CDR2 from the germline V gene are DFQATT and SNEGSKA (reference sequence). The CDR3 length is 18 residues. CDR3 loop: CSARDRLAGGRPHGELFF. The DNA of the CDR3 is TGCAGTGCTAGAGACCGACTAGCGGGGGGGCGCCCCCACGGGGAGCTGTTTTTT.

This clonotype was observed a handful of times. The chain carries TRBV3-1 and TRBJ2-7; 7 nucleotides match TRBD1. Germline trimming cut 4 bases from V and 3 bases from J; bases unmatched to any gene: 12. This CDR3 region has 16 residues. Germline V gene lookup returns CDR1 LGHDT and CDR2 YNNKEL (reference sequence). The CDR3 sequence is CASSLPADRINYEQYF. CDR3 nucleotide sequence: TGTGCCAGCAGCCTTCCGGCGGACAGGATAAACTACGAGCAGTACTTC.

This clonotype was recorded a few times. The CDR3 DNA follows: TGTGCCAGCATACCGGGACTAGCGGTTTACGAGCAGTACTTC. Its translation: CASIPGLAVYEQYF. The chain employs TRBV2 and TRBJ2-7; 11 nucleotides agree with TRBD2. The V segment lost 7 bases and the J segment 4 bases; nucleotides outside the gene matches: 6. CDR1 SNHLY and CDR2 FYNNEI come from the germline V gene. The CDR3 length is 14 residues.

The sample holds many counts of this clonotype. This chain uses TRBV11-2 with TRBJ2-7; 8 bases line up with TRBD1. Germline loops: CDR1 SGHAT, CDR2 FQNNGV. After removal of 4 bases from V and 0 bases from J, the junction contained 2 bases not matched to a gene. This CDR3 spans 14 amino acids. This chain's CDR3 is CASSSGQVSYEQYF. As DNA, the CDR3 is TGTGCCAGCAGCTCGGGACAGGTCTCCTACGAGCAGTACTTC.

The rearrangement joins TRBV12-3 or TRBV12-4 to TRBJ1-5, with no clear D. Trimming took 5 bases from V and 5 from J, leaving 4 bases between them. The CDR3 loop spans 11 amino acids. The CDR3 spells CASSIDQPQHF. The CDR3 nucleotides are TGTGCCAGCAGTATAGATCAGCCCCAGCATTTT.

The rearrangement uses TRBV7-2 and TRBJ2-2; a weak D match, TRBD1 (6 bases). V dropped 0 bases and J dropped 4 bases, with 12 bases sitting between them. The CDR3 is 16 residues long. CDR1 and CDR2 (germline): SGHTA, FQGNSA. CDR3 sequence (DNA): TGTGCCAGCAGCTTAGCGGGGGCCTCTAGCACCGGGGAGCTGTTTTTT. Amino acid sequence: CASSLAGASSTGELFF. The entire variable domain, with the rest obtained from reference TRBV7-2 and TRBJ2-2, is as follows: GAGVSQSPSNKVTEKGKDVELRCDPISGHTALYWYRQSLGQGLEFLIYFQGNSAPDKSGLPSDRFSAERTGGSVSTLTIQRTQQEDSAVYLCASSLAGASSTGELFFGEGSRLTVL.

There are a few counts of this clonotype. V and J are TRBV20-1 and TRBJ1-2, with 7 positions matching TRBD1. Germline V gene sequence: CDR1 DFQATT, CDR2 SNEGSKA (reference sequence). Unmatched junction bases numbered 14, after V lost 3 bases and J lost 7 bases. This CDR3 is built from 15 residues. In DNA form, the CDR3 reads TGCAGTGCTAGTTACCGGGACAGCTTTATCCGTGGCTACACCTTC. Translating it yields CSASYRDSFIRGYTF.

This clonotype has just a few counts. This chain connects TRBV15 to TRBJ1-2; D gene ambiguous. CDR3 length: 15 amino acids. Germline CDR1 is LNHNV and CDR2 is YYDKDF (reference sequence). V was trimmed by 0 bases and J by 1 base, leaving 9 bases between them. The CDR3 loop is CATSRDLAFNYGYTF. The CDR3 DNA sequence: TGTGCCACCAGCAGAGATCTCGCATTTAACTATGGCTACACCTTC.

This clonotype was seen a few times. The chain employs TRBV7-2 and TRBJ1-5; a weak D match, TRBD1 (6 bases). V lost 5 bases and J 3 bases, leaving 17 bases between the germline ends. The CDR3 is 16 residues long. Germline CDR1 is SGHTA and CDR2 is FQGNSA. The CDR3 is CASSDQPGQLNQPQHF. The CDR3 nucleotides read TGTGCCAGCAGCGATCAACCGGGACAACTCAATCAGCCCCAGCATTTT.

Ten or more counts support this clonotype. CDR3 bases: TGCAGCGTCTTGAACACTGAAGCTTTCTTT. Encoded protein: CSVLNTEAFF. The rearrangement uses TRBV29-1 and TRBJ1-1; D remains ambiguous. V lost 6 bases and J lost 0, with 2 bases in between. CDR1 is SQVTM, CDR2 ANQGSEA, per germline. The CDR3 consists of 10 residues.